This T cell receptor (beta chain) was obtained from a study of tumor-infiltrating lymphocytes in localized non-small cell lung cancer. This table comes from immunoSEQ multiplex PCR, and its TCRdb copy is limited to in-frame clones, with some not included. The profile covers 20,000 to 30,000 clones, with 73% appearing a single time and around 6% taken by the ten largest. This clone came up a few times. This TCR was recovered from a human donor with non-small cell lung cancer. The specimen sequenced was lung tumor tissue.

The CDR3 loop reads CASSRGTGGQPQHF. The DNA for the CDR3 is TGTGCCAGCAGCCGTGGGACAGGGGGTCAGCCCCAGCATTTT. J is TRBJ1-5 and V is TRBV7-2; 11 bases are a match to TRBD1. In germline, CDR1 is SGHTA, CDR2 FQGNSA. V gave up 5 bases and J gave up 6 bases; unmatched junction bases: 3. There are 14 residues in the CDR3.